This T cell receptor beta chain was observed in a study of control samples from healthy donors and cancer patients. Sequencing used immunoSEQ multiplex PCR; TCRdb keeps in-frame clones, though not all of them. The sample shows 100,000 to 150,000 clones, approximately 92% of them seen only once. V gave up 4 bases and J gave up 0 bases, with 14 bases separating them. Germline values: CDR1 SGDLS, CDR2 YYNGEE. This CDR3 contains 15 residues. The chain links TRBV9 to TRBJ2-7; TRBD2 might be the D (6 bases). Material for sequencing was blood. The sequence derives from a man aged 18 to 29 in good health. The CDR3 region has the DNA TGTGCCAGCAGCCCCGGACTATCCACCTCCTACGAGCAGTACTTC. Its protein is CASSPGLSTSYEQYF.